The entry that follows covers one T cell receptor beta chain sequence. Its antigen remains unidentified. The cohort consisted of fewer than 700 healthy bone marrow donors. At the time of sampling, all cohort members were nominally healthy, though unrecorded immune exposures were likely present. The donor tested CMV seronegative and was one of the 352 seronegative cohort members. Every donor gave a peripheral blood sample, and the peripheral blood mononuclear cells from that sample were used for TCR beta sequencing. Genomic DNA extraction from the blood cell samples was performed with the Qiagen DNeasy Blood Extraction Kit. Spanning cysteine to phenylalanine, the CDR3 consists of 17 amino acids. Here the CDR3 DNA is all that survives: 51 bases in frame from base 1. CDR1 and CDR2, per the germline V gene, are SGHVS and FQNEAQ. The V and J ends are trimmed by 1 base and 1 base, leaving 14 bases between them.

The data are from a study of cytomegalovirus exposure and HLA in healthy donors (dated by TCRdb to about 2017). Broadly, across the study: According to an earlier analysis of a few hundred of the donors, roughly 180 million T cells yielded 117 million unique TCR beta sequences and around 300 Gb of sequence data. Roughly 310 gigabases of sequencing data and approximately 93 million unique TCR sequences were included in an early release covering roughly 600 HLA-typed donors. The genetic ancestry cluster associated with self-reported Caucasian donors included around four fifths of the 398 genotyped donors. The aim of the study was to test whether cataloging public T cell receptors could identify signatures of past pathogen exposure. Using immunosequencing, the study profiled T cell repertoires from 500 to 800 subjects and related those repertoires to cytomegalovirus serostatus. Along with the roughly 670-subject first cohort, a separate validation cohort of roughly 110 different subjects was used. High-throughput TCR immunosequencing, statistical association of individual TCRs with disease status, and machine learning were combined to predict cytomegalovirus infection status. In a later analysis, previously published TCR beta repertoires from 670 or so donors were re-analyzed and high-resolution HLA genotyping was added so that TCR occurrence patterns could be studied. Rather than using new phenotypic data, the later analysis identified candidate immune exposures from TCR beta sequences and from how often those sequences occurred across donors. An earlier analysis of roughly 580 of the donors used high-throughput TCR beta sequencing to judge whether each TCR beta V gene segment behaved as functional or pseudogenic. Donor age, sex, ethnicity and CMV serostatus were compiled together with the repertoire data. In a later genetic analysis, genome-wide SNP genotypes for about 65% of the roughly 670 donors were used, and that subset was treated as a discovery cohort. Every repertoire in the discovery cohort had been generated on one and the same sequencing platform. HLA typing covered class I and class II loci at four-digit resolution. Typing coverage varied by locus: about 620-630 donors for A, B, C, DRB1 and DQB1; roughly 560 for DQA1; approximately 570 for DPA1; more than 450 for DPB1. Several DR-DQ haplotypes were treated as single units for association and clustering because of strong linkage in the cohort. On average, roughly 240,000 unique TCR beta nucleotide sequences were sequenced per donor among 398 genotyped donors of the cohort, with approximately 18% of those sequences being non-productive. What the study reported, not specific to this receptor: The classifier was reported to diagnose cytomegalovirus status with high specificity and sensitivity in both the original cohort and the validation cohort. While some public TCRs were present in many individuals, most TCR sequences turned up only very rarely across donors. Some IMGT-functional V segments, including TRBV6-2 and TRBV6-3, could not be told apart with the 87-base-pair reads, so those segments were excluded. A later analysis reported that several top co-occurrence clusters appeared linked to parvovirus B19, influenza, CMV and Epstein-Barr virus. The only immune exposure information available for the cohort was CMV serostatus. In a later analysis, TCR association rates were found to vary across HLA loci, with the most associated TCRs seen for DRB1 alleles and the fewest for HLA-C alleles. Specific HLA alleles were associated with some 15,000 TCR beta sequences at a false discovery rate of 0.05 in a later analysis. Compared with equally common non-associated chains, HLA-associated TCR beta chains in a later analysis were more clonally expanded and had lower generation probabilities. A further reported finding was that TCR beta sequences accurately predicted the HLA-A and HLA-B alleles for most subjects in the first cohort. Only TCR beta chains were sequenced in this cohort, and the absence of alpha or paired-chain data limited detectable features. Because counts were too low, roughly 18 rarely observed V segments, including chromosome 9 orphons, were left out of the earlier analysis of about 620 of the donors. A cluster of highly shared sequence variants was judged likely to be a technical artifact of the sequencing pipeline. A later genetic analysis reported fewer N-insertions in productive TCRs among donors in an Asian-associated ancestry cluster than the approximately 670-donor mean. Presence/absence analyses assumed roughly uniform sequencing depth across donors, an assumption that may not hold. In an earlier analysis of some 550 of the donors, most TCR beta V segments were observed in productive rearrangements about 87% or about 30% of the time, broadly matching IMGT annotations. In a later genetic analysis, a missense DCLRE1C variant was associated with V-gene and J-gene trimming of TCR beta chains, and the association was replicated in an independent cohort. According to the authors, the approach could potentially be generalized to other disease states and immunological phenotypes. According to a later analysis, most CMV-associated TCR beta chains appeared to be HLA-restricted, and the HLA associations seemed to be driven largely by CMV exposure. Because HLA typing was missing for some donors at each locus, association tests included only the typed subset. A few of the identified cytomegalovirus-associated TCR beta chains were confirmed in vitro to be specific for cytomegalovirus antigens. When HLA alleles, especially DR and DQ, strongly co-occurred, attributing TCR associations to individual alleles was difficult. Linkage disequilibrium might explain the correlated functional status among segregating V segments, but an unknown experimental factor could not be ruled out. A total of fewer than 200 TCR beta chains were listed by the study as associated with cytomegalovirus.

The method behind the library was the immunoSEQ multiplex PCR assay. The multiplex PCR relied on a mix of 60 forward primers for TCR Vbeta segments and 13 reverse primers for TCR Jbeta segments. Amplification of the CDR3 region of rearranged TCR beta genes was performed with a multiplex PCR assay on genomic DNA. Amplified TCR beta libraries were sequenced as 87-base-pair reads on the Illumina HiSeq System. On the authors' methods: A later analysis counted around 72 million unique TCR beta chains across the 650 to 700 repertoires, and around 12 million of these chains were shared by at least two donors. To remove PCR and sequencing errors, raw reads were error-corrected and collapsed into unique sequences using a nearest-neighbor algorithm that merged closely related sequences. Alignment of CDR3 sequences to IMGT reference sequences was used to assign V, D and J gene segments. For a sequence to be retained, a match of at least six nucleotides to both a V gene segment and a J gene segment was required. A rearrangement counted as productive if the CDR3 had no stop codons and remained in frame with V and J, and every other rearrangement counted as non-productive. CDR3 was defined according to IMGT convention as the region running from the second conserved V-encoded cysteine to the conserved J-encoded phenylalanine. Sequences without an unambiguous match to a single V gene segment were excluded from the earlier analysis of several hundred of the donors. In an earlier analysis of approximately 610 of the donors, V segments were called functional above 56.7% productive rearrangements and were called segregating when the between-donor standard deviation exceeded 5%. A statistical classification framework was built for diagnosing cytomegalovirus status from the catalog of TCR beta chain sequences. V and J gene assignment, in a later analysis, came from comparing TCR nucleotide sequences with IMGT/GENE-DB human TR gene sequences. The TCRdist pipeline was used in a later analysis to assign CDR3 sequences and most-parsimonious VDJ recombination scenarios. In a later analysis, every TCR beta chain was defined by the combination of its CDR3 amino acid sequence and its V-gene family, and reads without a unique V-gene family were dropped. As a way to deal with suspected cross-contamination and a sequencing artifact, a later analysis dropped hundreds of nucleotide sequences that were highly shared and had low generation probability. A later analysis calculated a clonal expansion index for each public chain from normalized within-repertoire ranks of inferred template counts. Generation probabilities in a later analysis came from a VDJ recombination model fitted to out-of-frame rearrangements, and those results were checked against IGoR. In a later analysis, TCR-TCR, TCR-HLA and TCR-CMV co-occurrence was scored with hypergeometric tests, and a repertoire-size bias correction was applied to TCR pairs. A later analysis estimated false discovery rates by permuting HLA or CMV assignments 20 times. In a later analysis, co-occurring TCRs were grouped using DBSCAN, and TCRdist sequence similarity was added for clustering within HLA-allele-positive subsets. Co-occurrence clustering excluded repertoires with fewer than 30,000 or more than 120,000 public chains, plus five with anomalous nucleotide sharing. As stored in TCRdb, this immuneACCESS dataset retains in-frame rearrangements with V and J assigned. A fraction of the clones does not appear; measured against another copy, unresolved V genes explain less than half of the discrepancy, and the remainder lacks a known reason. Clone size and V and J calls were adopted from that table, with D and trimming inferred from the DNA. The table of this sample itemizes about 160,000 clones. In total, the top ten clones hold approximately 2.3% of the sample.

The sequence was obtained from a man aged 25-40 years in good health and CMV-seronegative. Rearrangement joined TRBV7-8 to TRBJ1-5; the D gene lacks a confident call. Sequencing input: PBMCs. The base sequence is TGTGCCAGCAGCTTAGGTGCGGGGAGACGGAGCAATCAGCCCCAGCATTTT. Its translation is CASSLGAGRRSNQPQHF.